This TCR beta chain was sequenced in a study of tumor-infiltrating lymphocytes in primary liver carcinoma. Across the study: Per sample, productive TCRbeta reads numbered roughly 3.5 to 7.5 million, similar across tissue types. Overall study findings and caveats: There was no comparison of CD4+ and CD8+ repertoires, as samples were bulk unsorted. Against blood, tumors held a significantly higher top-250-clone fraction (p = 0.039).

Germline V gene lookup returns CDR1 MNHEY and CDR2 SVGEGT. This CDR3 has 14 amino acids. A constant-region primer primed TCR beta cDNA synthesis from 500 to 550 ng of total RNA. A slightly modified ARM-PCR protocol with three nested multiplex PCR rounds produced these TCR beta libraries. Forward primers for TRBV1-TRBV30 and a C-beta reverse primer served the first two PCR rounds, at around 9 cycles each. TCRdb re-analysed the multiplex PCR reads in MiXCR, keeping a single row per CDR3 protein. The sample lists approximately 330,000 distinct CDR3 sequences, 65% occurring once. As regards this clonotype: The antigen is not known.

Germline DNA was also extracted, and blood RNA was taken from unsorted whole blood. Enrolled patients were chronically infected with HBV and treatment-naive. The specimen was peripheral blood. V and J are TRBV6-2 or TRBV6-3 and TRBJ2-7, with D perhaps matching TRBD2 (6 bases). The receptor was derived from a man between 40 and 49 years old with primary liver carcinoma and hepatitis B virus infection. CDR3 region: CVSTPRGSGYEQYF. CDR3 sequence (DNA): TGTGTCAGTACCCCAAGGGGTAGCGGCTACGAGCAGTACTTC.